The 5 T cell receptor beta chains below were found in one sample sequenced in a study of CD8 T cells in ankylosing spondylitis. Study conclusions and caveats: What seemed typical of ankylosing spondylitis blood was a TCR beta motif built from about 8 highly homologous variants.

TCRdb called the 5' RACE reads again in MiXCR, with one record for every CDR3 protein. This sample yields a few hundred thousand distinct CDR3 sequences, of which roughly 13% are seen a single time; 6.8% belongs to the top ten. These receptors lack a known antigen. Specimen: blood, either unsorted or a sorted T cell fraction (not recorded which). These receptors were obtained from a male donor with ankylosing spondylitis.

The chain couples TRBV4-2 to TRBJ1-1; D not certain. Looked up from germline, CDR1 is LGHNA and CDR2 is YNFKEQ. This CDR3 is built from 15 residues. V gave up 0 bases and J gave up 4 bases, with 12 bases separating them. CDR3 coding DNA: TGTGCCAGCAGCCAAGATATTTATAGGAGCACTGAAGCTTTCTTT. As protein: CASSQDIYRSTEAFF.

This clonotype has at least ten counts. The V gene is TRBV29-1, the J gene TRBJ2-3, with 12 nucleotides matching TRBD2. The V segment lost 8 bases and the J segment 4 bases; nucleotides outside the gene matches: 10. Germline CDR1 SQVTM, CDR2 ANQGSEA. The CDR3 consists of 15 residues. This chain's CDR3 is CSIRTSGTPADTQYF. In DNA form, the CDR3 reads TGCAGCATACGGACTAGCGGGACCCCGGCAGATACGCAGTATTTT.

This clonotype was detected many times. The rearrangement joins TRBV10-1 to TRBJ2-1; 9 nucleotides match TRBD2. CDR1 and CDR2 from the germline V gene are WNHNN and SYGVQD (reference sequence). V lost 1 base to trimming and J lost 7 bases; unmatched junction nucleotides: 5. CDR3 size: 15 residues. CDR3 sequence reads: CASSEWREGRNEQFF. Here the CDR3 DNA reads TGCGCCAGCAGTGAGTGGCGGGAGGGCCGTAATGAGCAGTTCTTC.

This clonotype was detected a few times. CDR3 protein: CSATSGFYEQYV. The DNA of the CDR3 is TGCAGTGCGACCTCAGGGTTCTACGAGCAGTACGTC. The chain couples TRBV20-1 to TRBJ2-7; D is perhaps TRBD1 (5 bases). Germline V lookup: CDR1 DFQATT, CDR2 SNEGSKA (reference sequence). Trimming removed 6 bases at V and 3 bases at J, with 12 bases between. This CDR3 spans 12 amino acids.

The chain employs TRBV5-1 and TRBJ2-7; a weak D match, TRBD1 (6 bases). V was pared by 6 bases and J by 2 bases, with 15 bases between. This CDR3 has 14 residues. CDR1 and CDR2 from the germline V gene are SGHRS and YFSETQ. CDR3 in amino acids: CASKRTGSPYEQYF. CDR3 nucleotides: TGCGCCAGCAAGCGTACAGGGTCCCCCTACGAGCAGTACTTC.